These 2 T cell receptor beta chains originate from one sample sequenced in a study of blood T cell repertoires in COVID-19. Using immunoSEQ multiplex PCR, the repertoire was profiled, and TCRdb retains in-frame clones only, with some absent. The repertoire holds 100,000 to 150,000 clones, with more than 70% as singletons. Sequenced input: peripheral blood. The receptors shown here come from a man between 60 and 70 years old with acute or convalescent COVID-19.

This clone came up a few times. The rearrangement joins TRBV6-2 or TRBV6-3 to TRBJ1-5, with TRBD1 identical over 9 bases. Germline values: CDR1 MNHEY, CDR2 SVGEGT. V dropped 6 bases and J dropped 7; count of bases not matched to a gene: 16. CDR3 length: 17 residues. The CDR3 here is CASSRWAGTGFNQPQHF. The CDR3 nucleotides are TGTGCCAGCAGCCGCTGGGCGGGGACAGGGTTCAACCAGCCCCAGCATTTT.

The chain is built from TRBV30 and TRBJ1-2; 7 bases agree with TRBD1. V gave up 8 bases and J gave up 4 bases; unmatched junction bases: 10. This CDR3 has 13 amino acids. Looked up from germline, CDR1 is GTSNPN and CDR2 is SVGIG (reference sequence). The CDR3 loop is CAGRSTGSYGYTF. The CDR3 bases are TGTGCCGGGCGGTCGACAGGGTCCTATGGCTACACCTTC.